One T cell receptor (beta chain) is described in this entry. Antigen: not known. A much larger clone is a single base away; this may be a read error. This record comes from a study of T cells in Graves' hyperthyroidism and ophthalmopathy. CDR3 length: 15 residues. Germline V gives CDR1 SGHNT, CDR2 YENEEA. These patients, aged 18 to 65, had recently diagnosed hyperthyroidism lasting under 2 months. PBMCs came from roughly 10 ml fresh peripheral blood. Study observations and caveats: Most thyroid clonotypes with frequency above 0.001 were detected in blood. Using 13 V-J features, a model discriminated ophthalmopathy from stable hyperthyroidism.

RNA transcripts were the template for amplifying TCR beta CDR3 regions. Initially, a first-round RT-PCR of the TCR CDR3 employed the HTBI primer set. MiXCR, applied by TCRdb to the multiplex PCR reads, yields one record per CDR3 protein. In the table there are more than 550,000 distinct CDR3 sequences, 17% of which are singletons. The chain employs TRBV11-3 and TRBJ2-1, with 7 bases lining up with TRBD1. The sequencing input was blood. The TCR was taken from a man between 45 and 60 years old with Graves' hyperthyroidism. The CDR3 is CASSLDGTAYNEQSF. The CDR3 DNA reads as TGTGCCAGCAGCTTAGACGGGACAGCCTACAATGAGCAGTCCTTC.